Listed here are 12 T cell receptor beta chains from one sample, sequenced in a study of vaccination and CD4 T cells after COVID-19. Time point described: late sampling 161 to 241 days after vaccination in a few convalescent patients. MiXCR, run by TCRdb on the PCR reads, gives a single entry per CDR3 protein. This table holds about 31,000 distinct CDR3 sequences, around 49% found once. Source: CD4+ T cells from blood, taken about 7 months after SARS-CoV-2 vaccination. Receptors originate from a human donor who had recovered from COVID-19.

V is TRBV18 and J is TRBJ2-5; D ambiguous. The V gene's germline CDR1 is KGHSH and CDR2 LQKENI. V lost 1 base and J lost 3, with 0 bases in between. The CDR3 runs to 11 residues. The CDR3 loop reads CASSPQETQYF. For the CDR3, the DNA is TGTGCCAGCTCACCACAAGAGACCCAGTACTTC.

This clonotype has more than one count but fewer than ten. This rearrangement joins TRBV15 to TRBJ1-2; D may be TRBD1 (5 bases). Germline V gene sequence: CDR1 LNHNV, CDR2 YYDKDF (reference sequence). Deletions cut 7 bases from V and 8 bases from J, with 23 bases between. This CDR3 has 15 residues. In DNA, the CDR3 is TGTGCCACCACCGGACGACAGTCCTTTCCGGGCGGCTACACCTTC. The encoded protein is CATTGRQSFPGGYTF.

The J gene is TRBJ2-7, the V gene TRBV2; tentative D call: TRBD1 (5 bases). Trimming removed 6 bases from V and 6 bases from J, with 12 bases in between. This CDR3 is 12 amino acids long. CDR1 and CDR2 (germline): SNHLY, FYNNEI. As DNA, the CDR3 is TGTGCCAGCAGACCCAGGGCCCGCGAGCAGTACTTC. Amino acid sequence: CASRPRAREQYF.

The table lists this clonotype with a few counts. The chain combines TRBV15 with TRBJ1-2; D is possibly TRBD1 (5 bases). The length of the CDR3 is 17 residues. Between the trimmed V and J ends, which lost 0 bases and 2 bases, there was a span of 16 bases. Germline V gives CDR1 LNHNV, CDR2 YYDKDF (reference sequence). Here the CDR3 reads CATSRDWSDSGNYGYTF. The CDR3 DNA is TGTGCCACCAGCAGAGATTGGTCCGACTCAGGGAACTATGGCTACACCTTC.

The V and J genes are TRBV6-1 and TRBJ1-3; D remains ambiguous. Germline assignment: CDR1 MNHNS and CDR2 SASEGT. V lost 5 bases and J lost 0, with 8 bases in between. The CDR3 runs to 14 residues. This CDR3 reads CASSPTTSGNTIYF. The CDR3 DNA reads TGTGCCAGCAGTCCGACAACCTCTGGAAACACCATATATTTT.

The chain uses TRBV20-1 and TRBJ2-1, with D possibly being TRBD2 (5 bases). The CDR3 extends over 13 amino acids. CDR1 is DFQATT, CDR2 SNEGSKA, per germline (reference sequence). V was shortened by 3 bases and J by 5 bases, with 11 bases between the two germline ends. The CDR3 sequence: CSASGEPNNEQFF. In DNA form, the CDR3 reads TGCAGTGCTAGCGGGGAACCTAACAATGAGCAGTTCTTC.

This clonotype was picked up a small number of times. The rearrangement links TRBV20-1 to TRBJ1-6, with D possibly being TRBD1 (6 bases). CDR3 length equals 15 residues. Looked up from germline, CDR1 is DFQATT and CDR2 is SNEGSKA (reference sequence). V shed 4 bases and J shed 9 bases, with 19 bases lying between them. CDR3 residues: CSANILRDMGSPLHF. In DNA, the CDR3 is TGCAGTGCTAACATATTAAGGGACATGGGTTCACCCCTCCACTTT.

The chain employs TRBV2 and TRBJ2-7; TRBD1 agrees at 9 bases. J lost 5 bases, V lost 8 bases, and 7 bases had no gene match. CDR1 SNHLY and CDR2 FYNNEI come from the germline V gene. This CDR3 has 13 amino acids. The CDR3 nucleotides read TGTGCCAGCCTGGGACAGGGTGGCAACGAGCAGTACTTC. Amino acid sequence: CASLGQGGNEQYF.

The chain carries TRBV7-8 and TRBJ2-1; TRBD1 might be the D (6 bases). Germline values: CDR1 SGHVS, CDR2 FQNEAQ. Deletions cut 1 base from V and 5 bases from J, with 9 bases between. The CDR3 runs 14 residues. The CDR3, as DNA: TGTGCCAGCAGCTTAGTTAGGGACAACAATGAGCAGTTCTTC. It specifies CASSLVRDNNEQFF.

The chain links TRBV28 to TRBJ2-1; 8 positions agree with TRBD2. Germline V CDR1 and CDR2: MDHEN, SYDVKM. The trim removed 5 bases at V and 9 bases at J, leaving 24 bases unmatched. The CDR3 runs 19 residues. This CDR3 reads CASSLTFGSGRGWGGEQFF. The CDR3 bases are TGTGCCAGCAGTCTGACCTTTGGGAGCGGGAGAGGGTGGGGTGGTGAGCAGTTCTTC.

V usage is TRBV7-9 and J usage is TRBJ1-4, with D hard to call. The germline gives CDR1 SEHNR, CDR2 FQNEAQ (reference sequence). V was clipped by 3 bases and J by 13 bases, with 15 bases between them. The CDR3 runs to 13 residues. CDR3 region: CASSFAEWNRLFF. CDR3 coding DNA: TGTGCCAGCAGCTTTGCCGAGTGGAATAGACTGTTTTTT. Supplemented by reference TRBV7-9 and TRBJ1-4, the full variable domain reads DTGVSQNPRHKITKRGQNVTFRCDPISEHNRLYWYRQTLGQGPEFLTYFQNEAQLEKSRLLSDRFSAERPKGSFSTLEIQRTEQGDSAMYLCASSFAEWNRLFFGSGTQLSVL.

This clonotype was counted a few times. This chain uses TRBV20-1 with TRBJ1-6; D is unresolved. Germline V lookup: CDR1 DFQATT, CDR2 SNEGSKA (reference sequence). V lost 3 bases, J lost 8 bases, and 11 bases lay in between. The CDR3 runs to 13 residues. The CDR3 coding sequence is TGCAGTGCTAGTAAGGGCGGCCATTCACCCCTCCACTTT. Its translation is CSASKGGHSPLHF.